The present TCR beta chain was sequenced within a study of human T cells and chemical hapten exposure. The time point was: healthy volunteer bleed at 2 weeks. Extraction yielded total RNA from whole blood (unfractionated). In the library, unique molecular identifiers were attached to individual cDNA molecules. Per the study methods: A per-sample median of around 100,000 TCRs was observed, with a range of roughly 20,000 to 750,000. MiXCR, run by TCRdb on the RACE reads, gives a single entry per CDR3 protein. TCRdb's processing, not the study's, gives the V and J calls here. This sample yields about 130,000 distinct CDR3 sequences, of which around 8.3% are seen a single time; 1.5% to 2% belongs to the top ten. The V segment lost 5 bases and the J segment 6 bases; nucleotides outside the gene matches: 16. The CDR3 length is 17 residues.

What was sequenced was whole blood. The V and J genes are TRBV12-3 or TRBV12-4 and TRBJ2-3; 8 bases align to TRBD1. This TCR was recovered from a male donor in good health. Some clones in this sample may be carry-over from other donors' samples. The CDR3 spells CASSLGARGLSSDTQYF. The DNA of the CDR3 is TGTGCCAGCAGTCTGGGGGCCAGGGGGCTGTCCTCGGATACGCAGTATTTT.